The 20 T cell receptor beta chains listed next were all sequenced from one sample in a study of early T cells in non-severe SARS-CoV-2 infection. TCRdb fed the 5' RACE reads into MiXCR, producing one record per CDR3 protein. The sample shows around 30,000 distinct CDR3 sequences, under 10% of them seen only once. Sequenced input: whole blood. These receptors were taken from an adult who was a healthcare worker with PCR-confirmed SARS-CoV-2 infection or an uninfected control (not recorded which).

This clonotype was picked up many times. The chain is built from TRBV2 and TRBJ1-4; unclear D gene. Per germline, CDR1 SNHLY and CDR2 FYNNEI. Trimming left V 7 bases short and J 1 base short, with 7 bases between. This CDR3 comprises 13 residues. CDR3 region: CASTEETNEKLFF. CDR3 DNA sequence: TGTGCCAGCACAGAGGAAACTAATGAAAAACTGTTTTTT. The full variable domain, rest sourced from reference TRBV2 and TRBJ1-4, is EPEVTQTPSHQVTQMGQEVILRCVPISNHLYFYWYRQILGQKVEFLVSFYNNEISEKSEIFDDQFSVERPDGSNFTLKIRSTKLEDSAMYFCASTEETNEKLFFGSGTQLSVL.

The chain carries TRBV7-2 and TRBJ2-1; 9 bases agree with TRBD2. From germline, CDR1 is SGHTA and CDR2 FQGNSA. The CDR3 is 15 amino acids. The V gene end was trimmed by 3 bases and the J gene end by 7 bases; junction bases not matched to a gene: 7. CDR3 loop: CASSFQRAGGNEQFF. The CDR3 DNA reads as TGTGCCAGCAGCTTCCAGAGAGCGGGGGGTAATGAGCAGTTCTTC.

This chain uses TRBV7-2 with TRBJ1-6; D is possibly TRBD1 (6 bases). V was cut by 4 bases and J by 7 bases, with 14 bases left in between. The CDR3 is made up of 15 amino acids. Looked up from germline, CDR1 is SGHTA and CDR2 is FQGNSA. The CDR3 spells CASSWEGVENSPLHF. The CDR3 bases are TGTGCCAGCAGCTGGGAGGGGGTAGAGAATTCACCCCTCCACTTT.

The V and J genes are TRBV5-5 and TRBJ2-1, with D unclear. Trimming cost V 4 bases and J 8 bases, with 10 bases left between them. The CDR3 covers 12 residues. Germline lookup yields CDR1 SGHKS and CDR2 YYEKEE (reference sequence). The CDR3 here is CASSESPDEQFF. The CDR3 DNA is TGTGCCAGCAGCGAGAGCCCGGATGAGCAGTTCTTC. Combining the CDR3 with reference TRBV5-5 and TRBJ2-1 gives the whole variable domain DAGVTQSPTHLIKTRGQQVTLRCSPISGHKSVSWYQQVLGQGPQFIFQYYEKEERGRGNFPDRFSARQFPNYSSELNVNALLLGDSALYLCASSESPDEQFFGPGTRLTVL.

This clonotype has just a few counts. J is TRBJ2-2 and V is TRBV5-4; no definite D call. Trimming took off 4 bases at V and 7 bases at J, with 8 bases between the two ends. Germline V gene lookup returns CDR1 SGHNT and CDR2 YYREEE (reference sequence). The CDR3 sequence is 12 residues long. CDR3 coding DNA: TGTGCCAGCAGCGTTTGGGACGGGGAGCTGTTTTTT. Protein sequence: CASSVWDGELFF.

The chain combines TRBV20-1 with TRBJ2-7, with D possibly matching TRBD1 (6 bases). CDR1 and CDR2 (germline): DFQATT, SNEGSKA (reference sequence). Trimming shortened V by 0 bases and J by 0 bases, and 12 bases separated the two germline ends. The CDR3 totals 15 residues. The CDR3 coding sequence is TGCAGTGCTAGAGATAGGACAGACCTCTCCTACGAGCAGTACTTC. It translates to CSARDRTDLSYEQYF.

This clonotype was observed many times. This chain uses TRBV6-5 with TRBJ2-3; D unresolved. Germline assignment: CDR1 MNHEY and CDR2 SVGAGI. The CDR3 is made up of 12 amino acids. V dropped 5 bases and J dropped 4 bases, with 7 bases sitting between them. The CDR3 reads CASSQTSDTQYF. The CDR3 nucleotides are TGTGCCAGCAGTCAGACCTCAGATACGCAGTATTTT.

This clonotype was seen a handful of times. The rearrangement joins TRBV7-7 to TRBJ2-2, with D maybe TRBD2 (6 bases). Germline loops: CDR1 SSHAT, CDR2 FNYEAQ (reference sequence). V shed 2 bases and J shed 2 bases, with 12 bases lying between them. The CDR3 sequence is 16 residues long. CDR3 bases: TGTGCCAGCAGCTTACGCGTGGGGGGAAACACCGGGGAGCTGTTTTTT. This translates into CASSLRVGGNTGELFF.

This clonotype has only a few counts. The rearrangement links TRBV29-1 to TRBJ2-7, with a weak D call TRBD1 (6 bases). The V end was cut by 6 bases, the J end by 4 bases, with 7 bases between. Germline V CDR1 and CDR2: SQVTM, ANQGSEA. The CDR3 spans 10 residues. The CDR3, as DNA: TGCAGCGTGGGGACATACGAGCAGTACTTC. This gives the protein CSVGTYEQYF.

In its sample, this clonotype was seen many times. The gene calls are TRBV29-1 and TRBJ1-1, with unresolved D. Germline loops: CDR1 SQVTM, CDR2 ANQGSEA. The CDR3 totals 14 residues. The V and J ends lost 6 bases and 1 base respectively, with 15 bases between them. CDR3 nucleotide sequence: TGCAGCGTCTTGGGGTGGCAGTCGAACACTGAAGCTTTCTTT. It specifies CSVLGWQSNTEAFF.

The chain joins TRBV19 to TRBJ2-2; 9 nucleotides agree with TRBD1. Looked up from germline, CDR1 is LNHDA and CDR2 is SQIVND (reference sequence). The CDR3 contains 14 residues. CDR3 in amino acids: CASAGTGYTGELFF. CDR3 nucleotides: TGTGCTTCGGCGGGGACAGGGTACACCGGGGAGCTGTTTTTT. Combining the CDR3 with reference TRBV19 and TRBJ2-2 gives the whole variable domain DGGITQSPKYLFRKEGQNVTLSCEQNLNHDAMYWYRQDPGQGLRLIYYSQIVNDFQKGDIAEGYSVSREKKESFPLTVTSAQKNPTAFYLCASAGTGYTGELFFGEGSRLTVL.

Regarding this clonotype: The junction and the germline gene differ at one end; a read error may be behind it. This chain links TRBV3-1 with TRBJ2-7; D unclear. Germline V gene sequence: CDR1 LGHDT, CDR2 YNNKEL (reference sequence). The CDR3 covers 15 residues. The CDR3 loop is CASSQGPAPSYERYF. In DNA form, the CDR3 reads TGTGCCAGCAGCCAAGGTCCGGCCCCCTCCTACGAGCGGTACTTC.

A word on this clonotype: A read error may be the cause here, since a much bigger clone is one base away. The CDR3 is CASRTGYRAYGYTF. CDR3 in DNA: TGTGCCAGCAGGACGGGCTATAGGGCGTATGGCTACACCTTC. This chain connects TRBV6-5 to TRBJ1-2; D gene unclear. V dropped 6 bases and J dropped 5 bases, with 16 bases sitting between them. The CDR3 is 14 residues long. Germline CDR1 and CDR2: MNHEY and SVGAGI.

The chain uses TRBV7-7 and TRBJ2-5; D is ambiguous. The CDR3 is 13 residues long. V lost 3 bases and J 2 bases, leaving 7 bases between the germline ends. The germline V gene has CDR1 SSHAT and CDR2 FNYEAQ (reference sequence). The CDR3: CASSFDGQETQYF. In DNA form, the CDR3 reads TGTGCCAGCAGCTTCGACGGACAAGAGACCCAGTACTTC. Full variable domain (missing parts from reference TRBV7-7 and TRBJ2-5): GAGVSQSPRYKVTKRGQDVTLRCDPISSHATLYWYQQALGQGPEFLTYFNYEAQPDKSGLPSDRFSAERPEGSISTLTIQRTEQRDSAMYRCASSFDGQETQYFGPGTRLLVL.

V is TRBV5-1 and J is TRBJ2-1, with 7 bases fitting TRBD1. This CDR3 region has 13 residues. CDR1 and CDR2 (germline): SGHRS, YFSETQ. After removal of 0 bases from V and 9 bases from J, the junction contained 3 bases not matched to a gene. The CDR3 loop reads CASSLERGLEQFF. CDR3 nucleotide sequence: TGCGCCAGCAGCTTGGAGAGGGGGCTTGAGCAGTTCTTC.

With respect to this clonotype: A read error is possible here, since a much larger clone lies one base away. The gene calls are TRBV7-3 and TRBJ2-7, with D tentatively TRBD2 (5 bases). CDR3 length: 13 amino acids. The germline V gene has CDR1 SGHTA and CDR2 FQGTGA. The CDR3: CASSLSLASELYF. CDR3 nucleotide sequence: TGTGCCAGCAGCTTATCCCTAGCTTCCGAGCTGTACTTC.

This clonotype was seen repeatedly, ten times or more. The chain recombines TRBV18 with TRBJ1-6; 7 positions match TRBD1. Germline assignment: CDR1 KGHSH and CDR2 LQKENI. V shed 8 bases and J 8 bases; nucleotides not matched to a gene: 3. This CDR3 has 12 amino acids. The CDR3 here is CASRQGDSPLHF. CDR3 coding DNA: TGTGCCAGCAGACAGGGAGATTCACCCCTCCACTTT.

This clonotype was observed many times. The rearrangement joins TRBV6-2 or TRBV6-3 to TRBJ2-7, with 8 positions matching TRBD1. J was trimmed by 2 bases and V by 6 bases; bases with no gene match: 0. Germline lookup yields CDR1 MNHEY and CDR2 SVGEGT. The CDR3 totals 12 residues. CDR3 region: CASRTGAYEQYF. CDR3 coding DNA: TGTGCCAGCAGGACAGGGGCCTACGAGCAGTACTTC.

In its sample, this clonotype was seen a few times. The chain carries TRBV7-6 and TRBJ2-7, with 8 bases that match TRBD2. The germline V gene has CDR1 SGHVS and CDR2 FNYEAQ. CDR3 size: 14 residues. The ends lost 2 bases at V and 2 bases at J; junction bases unmatched: 2. CDR3 sequence reads: CASSLREGPYEQYF. In DNA form, the CDR3 reads TGTGCCAGCAGCTTACGGGAGGGCCCCTACGAGCAGTACTTC.

This clonotype was seen at least ten times. The rearrangement joins TRBV9 to TRBJ2-5, with 9 nucleotides matching TRBD1. The CDR3 totals 16 residues. Germline V CDR1 and CDR2: SGDLS, YYNGEE. Trimming removed 0 bases from V and 4 bases from J; junction bases left unmatched: 7. Here the CDR3 reads CASSVAVGQGRETQYF. The CDR3 bases are TGTGCCAGCAGCGTAGCTGTTGGACAGGGGAGAGAGACCCAGTACTTC.